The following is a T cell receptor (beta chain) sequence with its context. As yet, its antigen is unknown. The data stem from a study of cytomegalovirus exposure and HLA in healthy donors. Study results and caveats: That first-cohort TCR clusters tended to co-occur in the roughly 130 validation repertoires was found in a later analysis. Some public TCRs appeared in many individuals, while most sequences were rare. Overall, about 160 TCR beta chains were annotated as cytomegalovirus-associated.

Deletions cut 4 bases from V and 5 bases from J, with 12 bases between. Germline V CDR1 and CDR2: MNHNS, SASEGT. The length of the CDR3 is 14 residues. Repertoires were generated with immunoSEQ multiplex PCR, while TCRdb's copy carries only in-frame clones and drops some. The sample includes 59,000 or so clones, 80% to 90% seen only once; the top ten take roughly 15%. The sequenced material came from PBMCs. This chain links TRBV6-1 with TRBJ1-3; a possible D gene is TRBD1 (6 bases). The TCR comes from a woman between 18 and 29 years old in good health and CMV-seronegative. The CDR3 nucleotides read TGTGCCAGCAGTGTACCGGACAGTCGAAACACCATATATTTT. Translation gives CASSVPDSRNTIYF.